The 22 T cell receptor beta chains below all came from one sample that was sequenced in a study of blood T cell repertoires in COVID-19. Sequenced by immunoSEQ multiplex PCR; TCRdb stores in-frame clones only, minus some. Of over 100,000 clones in the sample, 80% to 95% were seen once. The material sequenced was peripheral blood. Every receptor here comes from a woman aged 45-60 years with COVID-19, enrolled during active disease.

The chain joins TRBV10-1 to TRBJ2-7; the D gene is possibly TRBD1 (5 bases). This CDR3 has 13 amino acids. The V gene lost 6 bases and the J gene lost 8 bases, with 17 bases spanning the gap. The germline V gene has CDR1 WNHNN and CDR2 SYGVQD (reference sequence). CDR3 region: CASSLEQGFQQYV. CDR3 DNA sequence: TGCGCCAGCAGCCTTGAGCAGGGTTTTCAGCAGTACGTC.

In this sample, this clone turned up once. V is TRBV5-4 and J is TRBJ2-7; no definite D call. Trimming removed 7 bases from V and 2 bases from J, with 13 bases in between. This CDR3 is 13 amino acids long. The V gene's germline CDR1 is SGHNT and CDR2 YYREEE (reference sequence). The CDR3 protein is CASCRGDPYEQYF. CDR3 bases: TGTGCCAGCTGCCGCGGAGATCCCTACGAGCAGTACTTC.

The chain employs TRBV5-6 and TRBJ1-4; 9 positions agree with TRBD1. CDR1 is SGHDT and CDR2 is YYEEEE in the germline V gene. The CDR3 totals 14 residues. J lost 6 bases, V lost 4 bases, and 4 bases had no gene match. CDR3 in amino acids: CASSPGTGYEKLFF. The CDR3 nucleotides are TGTGCCAGCAGCCCCGGGACAGGGTATGAAAAACTGTTTTTT.

This chain uses TRBV11-3 with TRBJ2-3; TRBD2 aligns across 7 bases. This CDR3 comprises 15 residues. V shed 3 bases and J 5 bases; nucleotides not matched to a gene: 8. Per the germline V gene, CDR1 is SGHNT and CDR2 is YENEEA. The CDR3 spells CASSFLADVKDTQYF. DNA for the CDR3: TGTGCCAGCAGCTTCCTAGCGGATGTTAAAGATACGCAGTATTTT.

The rearrangement joins TRBV5-1 to TRBJ2-7, with 9 bases aligning to TRBD1. Germline V gene lookup returns CDR1 SGHRS and CDR2 YFSETQ. The CDR3 is 17 amino acids. Trimming removed 0 bases from V and 6 bases from J; junction bases left unmatched: 13. This CDR3 reads CASSLGVTGTGTSEQYV. Written as DNA, the CDR3 is TGCGCCAGCAGCTTGGGGGTAACCGGGACAGGGACATCCGAGCAGTACGTC.

This clone was seen only a few times. The chain recombines TRBV6-1 with TRBJ1-5; D is unresolved. From germline, CDR1 is MNHNS and CDR2 SASEGT. The germline V and J ends were trimmed by 3 bases and 7 bases, with 4 bases remaining between them. The CDR3 runs 11 residues. The DNA for the CDR3 is TGTGCCAGCAGTGATGCGCAGCCCCAGCATTTT. This codes for CASSDAQPQHF.

The CDR3 sequence is CASCRGSNEKLFF. The CDR3 DNA follows: TGTGCCAGCTGCCGAGGTTCTAATGAAAAACTGTTTTTT. The gene calls are TRBV14 and TRBJ1-4, with D hard to call. Trimming shortened V by 8 bases and J by 3 bases, and 10 bases separated the two germline ends. The length of the CDR3 is 13 residues. CDR1 is SGHDN and CDR2 is FVKESK in the germline V gene.

The chain employs TRBV5-6 and TRBJ2-7, with D possibly being TRBD2 (6 bases). The V end was cut by 2 bases, the J end by 3 bases, with 18 bases between. From germline, CDR1 is SGHDT and CDR2 YYEEEE. The CDR3 spans 16 residues. The chain's CDR3 is CASSFGGWDLGYEQYV. CDR3 nucleotides: TGTGCCAGCAGCTTCGGGGGTTGGGACCTTGGCTACGAGCAGTACGTC.

This clone was detected only once. This chain's CDR3 is CASSLGGTTEAFF. The DNA for the CDR3 is TGTGCCAGCAGCTTAGGGGGGACAACTGAAGCTTTCTTT. This chain uses TRBV7-6 with TRBJ1-1; perhaps TRBD1 as D (6 bases). V was clipped by 1 base and J by 5 bases, with 8 bases between them. CDR3 size: 13 residues. Germline V lookup: CDR1 SGHVS, CDR2 FNYEAQ.

The chain is built from TRBV5-1 and TRBJ1-6, with 8 bases aligning to TRBD1. The CDR3 is 16 residues long. CDR1 is SGHRS and CDR2 is YFSETQ in the germline V gene. V trimming: 2 bases; J trimming: 10 bases; junction bases outside the gene matches: 11. The CDR3 region has the DNA TGCGCCAGCAGCTTAGCCCGGACAGGGTCAGGGTCACCCCTCCACTTT. Residues: CASSLARTGSGSPLHF.

The chain uses TRBV5-4 and TRBJ1-2, with TRBD1 matching 7 bases. With V trimmed by 4 bases and J by 3 bases, 3 bases remained unmatched. Germline V gene sequence: CDR1 SGHNT, CDR2 YYREEE (reference sequence). This CDR3 contains 13 residues. The CDR3 sequence is CASSRDSYYGYTF. The CDR3 nucleotides are TGTGCCAGCAGCCGGGACAGCTACTATGGCTACACCTTC.

The chain combines TRBV28 with TRBJ1-2, with 7 bases matching TRBD1. Germline assignment: CDR1 MDHEN and CDR2 SYDVKM. The CDR3 has 15 residues. The ends lost 4 bases at V and 4 bases at J; junction bases unmatched: 9. This chain's CDR3 is CASSSRLTGLYGYTF. As DNA, the CDR3 is TGTGCCAGCAGTTCACGCCTGACAGGGCTCTATGGCTACACCTTC.

This clone has only one observation. The rearrangement joins TRBV7-8 to TRBJ2-3; tentative D call: TRBD1 (6 bases). Trimming stripped 0 bases from V and 4 bases from J, with 17 bases between. CDR3 length: 17 residues. Germline V CDR1 and CDR2: SGHVS, FQNEAQ. The CDR3 bases are TGTGCCAGCAGCTTAGCGAGGGGACACTCGAGGGCAGATACGCAGTATTTT. Translated, it gives CASSLARGHSRADTQYF.

The rearrangement uses TRBV12-3 or TRBV12-4 and TRBJ1-2, with a tentative D call TRBD1 (6 bases). The CDR3 consists of 12 residues. The V end was cut by 7 bases, the J end by 8 bases, with 14 bases between. CDR3: CASTPGQPGYTF. The CDR3 DNA is TGTGCCAGCACCCCGGGACAACCCGGCTACACCTTC.

This clone was seen more than once but under ten times. J is TRBJ1-1 and V is TRBV10-3; 9 bases agree with TRBD1. The germline gives CDR1 ENHRY, CDR2 SYGVKD. The CDR3 length is 14 residues. V shed 6 bases and J 6 bases; nucleotides not matched to a gene: 8. CDR3 sequence: CAISTRDRDAEAFF. CDR3 bases: TGTGCCATCAGCACCCGGGACAGGGACGCTGAAGCTTTCTTT.

The chain carries TRBV5-1 and TRBJ2-7; TRBD1 agrees at 8 bases. The J segment lost 5 bases and the V segment lost 0 bases, leaving 4 bases of the junction unmatched. CDR1 and CDR2 from the germline V gene are SGHRS and YFSETQ. The CDR3 totals 14 residues. CDR3 amino acids: CASSLEQGVHEQYF. The CDR3 DNA reads as TGCGCCAGCAGCTTGGAACAGGGGGTCCACGAGCAGTACTTC.

The V gene is TRBV18, the J gene TRBJ2-3; tentative D call: TRBD2 (6 bases). This CDR3 is 16 amino acids long. Germline CDR1 is KGHSH and CDR2 is LQKENI. Deletions cut 0 bases from V and 1 base from J, with 11 bases between. The CDR3 nucleotides are TGTGCCAGCTCACCACCGGGTAGGGAGGGCACAGATACGCAGTATTTT. Encoded protein: CASSPPGREGTDTQYF.

As regards this clone: Here the CDR3 omits its conserved ending phenylalanine or tryptophan, so a read error is the likely source. The limits of the CDR3 on the DNA are not certain, so only TCRdb's listed CDR3 is given. The CDR3 region is CASSTLVRGQFD. This chain links TRBV19 with TRBJ1-2; the D call TRBD1 from the table was never checked on the DNA. With termini counted, the CDR3 has 12 amino acids. Germline V gene sequence: CDR1 LNHDA, CDR2 SQIVND (reference sequence).

The chain joins TRBV9 to TRBJ2-5; TRBD1 matches at 12 bases. Germline V gene data show CDR1 as SGDLS and CDR2 as YYNGEE. The J segment lost 5 bases and the V segment lost 3 bases, leaving 11 bases of the junction unmatched. This CDR3 comprises 17 residues. The CDR3 sequence is CASSGLTGTGGQETQYF. The DNA of the CDR3 is TGTGCCAGCAGCGGATTGACCGGGACAGGGGGCCAGGAGACCCAGTACTTC.

This rearrangement joins TRBV12-5 to TRBJ1-5, with 9 bases lining up with TRBD1. The V segment lost 2 bases and the J segment 6 bases; nucleotides outside the gene matches: 11. This CDR3 comprises 17 residues. CDR1 LGHNT and CDR2 FRNRAP come from the germline V gene. Here the CDR3 DNA reads TGTGCTAGTGGTTTGTCAACCGGGACAGGGCAGAGTCAGCCCCAGCATTTT. Its protein product is CASGLSTGTGQSQPQHF.

The count of this clone is one. CDR3 coding DNA: TGTGCCAGTAGTATTGGCAGGGTGGACTATGGCTACACCTTC. Protein: CASSIGRVDYGYTF. The V gene is TRBV19, the J gene TRBJ1-2; D may be TRBD1 (5 bases). V lost 3 bases, J lost 3 bases, and 11 bases lay in between. The germline V gene encodes CDR1 LNHDA and CDR2 SQIVND (reference sequence). There are 14 residues in the CDR3.

The CDR3 region is CSASGRGYIDTQYF. The CDR3 DNA follows: TGCAGTGCTAGTGGCAGGGGGTACATTGATACGCAGTATTTT. The V and J genes are TRBV20-1 and TRBJ2-3, with 7 bases fitting TRBD1. CDR1 and CDR2 (germline): DFQATT, SNEGSKA (reference sequence). J was trimmed by 6 bases and V by 3 bases; bases with no gene match: 9. The CDR3 has 14 amino acids.